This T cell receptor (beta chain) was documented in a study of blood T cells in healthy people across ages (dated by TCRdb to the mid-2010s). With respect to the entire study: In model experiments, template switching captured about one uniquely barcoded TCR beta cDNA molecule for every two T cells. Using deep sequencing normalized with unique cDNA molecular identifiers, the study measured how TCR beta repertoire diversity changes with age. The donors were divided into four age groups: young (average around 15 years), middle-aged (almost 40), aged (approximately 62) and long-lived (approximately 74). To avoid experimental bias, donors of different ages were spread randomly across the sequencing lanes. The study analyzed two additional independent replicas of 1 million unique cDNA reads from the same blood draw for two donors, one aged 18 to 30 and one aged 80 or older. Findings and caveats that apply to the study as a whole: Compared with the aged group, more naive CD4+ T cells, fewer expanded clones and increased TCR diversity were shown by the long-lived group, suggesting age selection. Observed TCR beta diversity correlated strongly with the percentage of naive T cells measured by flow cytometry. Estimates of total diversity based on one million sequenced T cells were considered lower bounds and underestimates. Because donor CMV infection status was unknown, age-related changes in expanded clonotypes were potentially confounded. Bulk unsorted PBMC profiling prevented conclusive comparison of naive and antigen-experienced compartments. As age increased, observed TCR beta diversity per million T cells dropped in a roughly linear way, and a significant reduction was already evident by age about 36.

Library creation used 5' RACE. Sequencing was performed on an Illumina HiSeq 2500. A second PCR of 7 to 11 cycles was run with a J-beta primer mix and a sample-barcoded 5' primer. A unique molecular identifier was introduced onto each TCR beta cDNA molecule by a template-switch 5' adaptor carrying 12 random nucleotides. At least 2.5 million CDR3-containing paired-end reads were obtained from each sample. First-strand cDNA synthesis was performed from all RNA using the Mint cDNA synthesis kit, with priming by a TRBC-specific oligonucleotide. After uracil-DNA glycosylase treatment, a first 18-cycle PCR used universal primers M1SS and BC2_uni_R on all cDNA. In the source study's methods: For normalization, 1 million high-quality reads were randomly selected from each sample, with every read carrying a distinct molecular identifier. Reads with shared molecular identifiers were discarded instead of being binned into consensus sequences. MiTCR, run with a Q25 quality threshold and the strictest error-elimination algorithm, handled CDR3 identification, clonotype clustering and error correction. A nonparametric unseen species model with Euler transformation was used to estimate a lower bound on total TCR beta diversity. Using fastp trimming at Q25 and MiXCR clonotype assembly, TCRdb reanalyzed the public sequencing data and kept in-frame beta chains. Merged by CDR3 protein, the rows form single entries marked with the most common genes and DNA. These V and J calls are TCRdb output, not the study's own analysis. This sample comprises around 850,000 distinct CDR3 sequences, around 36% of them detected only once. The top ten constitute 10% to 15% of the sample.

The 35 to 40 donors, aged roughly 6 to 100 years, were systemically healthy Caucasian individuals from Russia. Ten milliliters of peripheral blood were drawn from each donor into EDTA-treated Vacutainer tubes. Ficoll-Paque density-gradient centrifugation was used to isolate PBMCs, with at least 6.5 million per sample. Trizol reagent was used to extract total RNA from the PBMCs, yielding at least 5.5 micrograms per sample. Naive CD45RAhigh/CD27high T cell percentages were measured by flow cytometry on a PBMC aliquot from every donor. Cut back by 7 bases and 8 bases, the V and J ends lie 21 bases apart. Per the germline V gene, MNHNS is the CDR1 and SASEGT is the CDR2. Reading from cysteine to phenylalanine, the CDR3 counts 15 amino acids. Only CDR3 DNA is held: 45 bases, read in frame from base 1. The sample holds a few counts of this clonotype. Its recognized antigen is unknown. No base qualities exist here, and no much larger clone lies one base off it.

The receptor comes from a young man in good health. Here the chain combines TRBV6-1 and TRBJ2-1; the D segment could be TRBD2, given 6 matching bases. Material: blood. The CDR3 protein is CASTAGWAGMDEQFF. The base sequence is TGTGCCAGCACCGCTGGGTGGGCGGGGATGGATGAGCAGTTCTTC.